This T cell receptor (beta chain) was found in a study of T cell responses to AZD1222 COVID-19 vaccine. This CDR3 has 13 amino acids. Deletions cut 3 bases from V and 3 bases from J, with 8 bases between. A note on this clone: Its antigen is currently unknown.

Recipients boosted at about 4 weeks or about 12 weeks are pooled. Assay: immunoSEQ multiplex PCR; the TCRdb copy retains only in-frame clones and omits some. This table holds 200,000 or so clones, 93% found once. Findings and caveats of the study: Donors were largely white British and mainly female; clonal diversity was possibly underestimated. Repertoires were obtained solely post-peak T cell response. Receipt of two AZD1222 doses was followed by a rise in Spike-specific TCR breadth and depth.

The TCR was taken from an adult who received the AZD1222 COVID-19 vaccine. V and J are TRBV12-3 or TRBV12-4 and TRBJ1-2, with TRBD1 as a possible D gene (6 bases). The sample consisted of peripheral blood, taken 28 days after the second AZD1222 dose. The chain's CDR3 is CASSLDSYYGYTF. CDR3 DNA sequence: TGTGCCAGCAGTTTGGACAGCTACTATGGCTACACCTTC.